A selection of T cell receptor beta chains follows, all from one sample in a study of blood T cell repertoires in COVID-19. Some clones are missing from TCRdb's copy, which holds only in-frame ones; the method was immunoSEQ multiplex PCR. The data show 200,000 to 300,000 clones, 80% to 90% seen once. Sequences were obtained from peripheral blood. These receptors were obtained from a man aged 45-65 years with acute or convalescent COVID-19. Each CDR3 is given with its conserved first and last residue. Fields, in order: J gene, V gene, D gene, clone size, CDR3 protein, CDR3 DNA. A D gene is named only where the DNA matches it firmly. Clone size appears in some rows only: once, few, many, or a class for an expanded clone.

j_call: TRBJ2-6; v_call: TRBV27; d_call: NA; clone_size: NA; cdr3_aa: CASSFRSGANVLTF; cdr3_nt: TGTGCCAGCAGTTTCAGGTCCGGGGCCAACGTCCTGACTTTC
j_call: TRBJ1-2; v_call: TRBV12-3/TRBV12-4; d_call: TRBD1; clone_size: NA; cdr3_aa: CASRTTGDYGYTF; cdr3_nt: TGTGCCAGCAGAACCACAGGGGACTATGGCTACACCTTC
j_call: TRBJ1-5; v_call: TRBV25-1; d_call: NA; clone_size: NA; cdr3_aa: CASADSNQPQHF; cdr3_nt: TGTGCCAGCGCAGATAGCAATCAGCCCCAGCATTTT
j_call: TRBJ1-2; v_call: TRBV6-4; d_call: NA; clone_size: NA; cdr3_aa: CASSDSGQFGGYTF; cdr3_nt: TGTGCCAGCAGTGACTCGGGACAATTTGGGGGCTACACCTTC
j_call: TRBJ2-7; v_call: TRBV11-3; d_call: NA; clone_size: NA; cdr3_aa: CASSHQYEQYF; cdr3_nt: TGTGCCAGCAGCCATCAGTACGAGCAGTACTTC
j_call: TRBJ1-1; v_call: TRBV2; d_call: TRBD1; clone_size: NA; cdr3_aa: CASRDRGPEAFF; cdr3_nt: TGTGCCAGCAGGGACAGGGGTCCCGAAGCTTTCTTT
j_call: TRBJ2-1; v_call: TRBV12-3/TRBV12-4; d_call: NA; clone_size: few; cdr3_aa: CASRGGSNEQFF; cdr3_nt: TGTGCCAGCAGGGGTGGGAGCAATGAGCAGTTCTTC
j_call: TRBJ2-7; v_call: TRBV28; d_call: NA; clone_size: NA; cdr3_aa: CASRTGDYEQYF; cdr3_nt: TGTGCCAGCAGGACGGGAGATTACGAGCAGTACTTC
j_call: TRBJ1-5; v_call: TRBV4-1; d_call: TRBD1; clone_size: NA; cdr3_aa: CASSQTGDGQPQHF; cdr3_nt: TGCGCCAGCAGCCAAACAGGGGACGGTCAGCCCCAGCATTTT
j_call: TRBJ1-2; v_call: TRBV9; d_call: NA; clone_size: once; cdr3_aa: CASSVVGGNYGYTF; cdr3_nt: TGTGCCAGCAGCGTAGTAGGGGGAAACTATGGCTACACCTTC
j_call: TRBJ2-1; v_call: TRBV5-6; d_call: NA; clone_size: NA; cdr3_aa: CASSFGFVADNEQFF; cdr3_nt: TGTGCCAGCAGCTTTGGCTTTGTAGCGGACAATGAGCAGTTCTTC
j_call: TRBJ2-1; v_call: TRBV4-1; d_call: TRBD1; clone_size: NA; cdr3_aa: CASSQPTGATYNEQFF; cdr3_nt: TGCGCCAGCAGCCAACCGACAGGGGCCACCTACAATGAGCAGTTCTTC
j_call: TRBJ2-3; v_call: TRBV28; d_call: TRBD1; clone_size: NA; cdr3_aa: CASSGGSQGASSDTQYF; cdr3_nt: TGTGCCAGCAGTGGTGGCTCTCAGGGGGCGAGCTCAGATACGCAGTATTTT
j_call: TRBJ2-5; v_call: TRBV9; d_call: NA; clone_size: NA; cdr3_aa: CAGKRYQETQYF; cdr3_nt: TGTGCCGGCAAGAGGTACCAAGAGACCCAGTACTTC
j_call: TRBJ1-2; v_call: TRBV18; d_call: TRBD1; clone_size: NA; cdr3_aa: CASSLGQGRDYGYTF; cdr3_nt: TGTGCCAGCTCACTAGGACAGGGGAGAGACTATGGCTACACCTTC
j_call: TRBJ1-2; v_call: TRBV11-3; d_call: TRBD1; clone_size: NA; cdr3_aa: CASSPSPGDRGGSYDGYTF; cdr3_nt: TGTGCCAGCAGCCCCTCCCCTGGGGACAGGGGCGGTTCTTACGATGGCTACACCTTC